This TCR beta chain was found in a study of early T cells in non-severe SARS-CoV-2 infection. MiXCR, run by TCRdb on the 5' RACE reads, gives a single entry per CDR3 protein. The table records about 79,000 distinct CDR3 sequences, under 15% of them present only once. The V gene lost 3 bases and the J gene lost 3 bases, with 11 bases spanning the gap. The germline CDR1 and CDR2 sequences are KGHSH and LQKENI. The CDR3 extends over 14 amino acids. Sequenced: whole blood. V and J are TRBV18 and TRBJ1-2; a weak D match, TRBD1 (5 bases). This receptor was identified in an adult who was a healthcare worker with PCR-confirmed SARS-CoV-2 infection or an uninfected control (not recorded which). CDR3 DNA: TGTGCCAGCTCACCCTCGACAGCCCACTATGGCTACACCTTC. Translated: CASSPSTAHYGYTF.